These 2 T cell receptor beta chains were all obtained from the same sample, sequenced in a study of shared T cell receptors in the human thymus. Clones were read by immunoSEQ multiplex PCR, and TCRdb kept only the in-frame ones, dropping some. Of 55,000 to 75,000 clones in the sample, about 95% were seen once. The sequencing sample was made of thymocytes. The receptors shown here come from a human donor.

The chain combines TRBV20-1 with TRBJ2-7, with D uncertain. The CDR3 runs to 11 residues. The V gene lost 3 bases and the J gene lost 2 bases, with 5 bases spanning the gap. Germline V gene data show CDR1 as DFQATT and CDR2 as SNEGSKA (reference sequence). The CDR3 protein is CSARRTYEQYF. DNA for the CDR3: TGCAGTGCTAGGCGGACCTACGAGCAGTACTTC.

This clone was seen once. The DNA of the CDR3 is TGTGCCAGCAGTTTATTCGGCGCCCGGTCGACCCCCGATAGCAATCAGCCCCAGCATTTT. Protein: CASSLFGARSTPDSNQPQHF. The chain combines TRBV28 with TRBJ1-5; unclear D gene. This CDR3 is 20 amino acids long. In germline, CDR1 is MDHEN, CDR2 SYDVKM. The germline V and J ends were trimmed by 1 base and 0 bases, with 22 bases remaining between them. The full variable domain, rest sourced from reference TRBV28 and TRBJ1-5, is DVKVTQSSRYLVKRTGEKVFLECVQDMDHENMFWYRQDPGLGLRLIYFSYDVKMKEKGDIPEGYSVSREKKERFSLILESASTNQTSMYLCASSLFGARSTPDSNQPQHFGDGTRLSIL.